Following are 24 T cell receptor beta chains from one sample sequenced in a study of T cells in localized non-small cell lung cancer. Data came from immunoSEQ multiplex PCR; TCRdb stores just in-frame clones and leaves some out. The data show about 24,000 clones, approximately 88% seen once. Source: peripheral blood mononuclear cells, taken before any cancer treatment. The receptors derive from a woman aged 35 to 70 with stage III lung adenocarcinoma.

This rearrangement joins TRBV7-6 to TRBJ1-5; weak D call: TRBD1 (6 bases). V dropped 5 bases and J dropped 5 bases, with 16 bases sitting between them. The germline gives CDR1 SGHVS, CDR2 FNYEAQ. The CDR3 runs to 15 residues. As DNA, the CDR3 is TGTGCCAGCAGCCCAAACTTCGAGGGGGATCAGCCCCAGCATTTT. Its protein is CASSPNFEGDQPQHF.

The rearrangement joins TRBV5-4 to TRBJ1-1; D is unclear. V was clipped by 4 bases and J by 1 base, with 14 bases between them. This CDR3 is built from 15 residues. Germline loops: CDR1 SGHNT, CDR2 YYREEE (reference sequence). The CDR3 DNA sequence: TGTGCCAGCAGCCGAGGGATTGAGAGGAACACTGAAGCTTTCTTT. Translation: CASSRGIERNTEAFF.

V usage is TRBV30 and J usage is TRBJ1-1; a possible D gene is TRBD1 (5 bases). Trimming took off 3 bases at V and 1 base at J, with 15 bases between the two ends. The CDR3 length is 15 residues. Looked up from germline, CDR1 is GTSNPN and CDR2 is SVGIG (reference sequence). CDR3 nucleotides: TGTGCCTGGAGGGTCTTCAGGGTAGGGAACACTGAAGCTTTCTTT. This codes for CAWRVFRVGNTEAFF.

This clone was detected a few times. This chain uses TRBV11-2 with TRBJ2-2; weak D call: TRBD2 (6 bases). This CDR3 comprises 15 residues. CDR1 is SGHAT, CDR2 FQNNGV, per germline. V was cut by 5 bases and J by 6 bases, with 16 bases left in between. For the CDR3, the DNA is TGTGCCAGCAGCCACGTTGTTGGCGGGGCCGGGGAGCTGTTTTTT. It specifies CASSHVVGGAGELFF. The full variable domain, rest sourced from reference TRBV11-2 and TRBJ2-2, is EAGVAQSPRYKIIEKRQSVAFWCNPISGHATLYWYQQILGQGPKLLIQFQNNGVVDDSQLPKDRFSAERLKGVDSTLKIQPAKLEDSAVYLCASSHVVGGAGELFFGEGSRLTVL.

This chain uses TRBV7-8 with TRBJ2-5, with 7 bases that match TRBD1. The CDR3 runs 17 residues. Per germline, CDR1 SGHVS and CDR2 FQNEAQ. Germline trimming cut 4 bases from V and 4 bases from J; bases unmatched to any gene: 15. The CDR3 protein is CASSYKTNRQGTETQYF. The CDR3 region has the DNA TGTGCCAGCAGCTACAAGACAAATAGACAGGGAACAGAGACCCAGTACTTC.

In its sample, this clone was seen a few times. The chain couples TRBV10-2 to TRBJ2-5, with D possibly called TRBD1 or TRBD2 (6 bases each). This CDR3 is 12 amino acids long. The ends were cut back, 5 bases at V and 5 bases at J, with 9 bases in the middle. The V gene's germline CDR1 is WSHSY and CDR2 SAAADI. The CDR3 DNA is TGCGCCAGCAGTATGGGGGGCGAGACCCAGTACTTC. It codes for CASSMGGETQYF.

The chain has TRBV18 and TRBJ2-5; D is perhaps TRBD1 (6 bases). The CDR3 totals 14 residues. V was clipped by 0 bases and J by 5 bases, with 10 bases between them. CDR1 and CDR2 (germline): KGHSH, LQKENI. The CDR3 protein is CASSPPSQGETQYF. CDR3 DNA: TGTGCCAGCTCACCACCGTCCCAGGGGGAGACCCAGTACTTC.

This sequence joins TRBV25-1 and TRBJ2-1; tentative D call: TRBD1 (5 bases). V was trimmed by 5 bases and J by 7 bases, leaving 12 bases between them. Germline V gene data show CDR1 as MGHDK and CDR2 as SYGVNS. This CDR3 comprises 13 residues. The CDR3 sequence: CASSSRVRNEQFF. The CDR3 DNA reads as TGTGCCAGCAGTTCCAGGGTGAGGAATGAGCAGTTCTTC. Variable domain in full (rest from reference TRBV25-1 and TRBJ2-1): EADIYQTPRYLVIGTGKKITLECSQTMGHDKMYWYQQDPGMELHLIHYSYGVNSTEKGDLSSESTVSRIRTEHFPLTLESARPSHTSQYLCASSSRVRNEQFFGPGTRLTVL.

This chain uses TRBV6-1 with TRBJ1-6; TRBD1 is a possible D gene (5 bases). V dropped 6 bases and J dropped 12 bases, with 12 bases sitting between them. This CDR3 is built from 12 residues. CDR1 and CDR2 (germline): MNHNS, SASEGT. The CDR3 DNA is TGTGCCAGCAGGGACATCCCCAGACCCCTCCACTTT. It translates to CASRDIPRPLHF.

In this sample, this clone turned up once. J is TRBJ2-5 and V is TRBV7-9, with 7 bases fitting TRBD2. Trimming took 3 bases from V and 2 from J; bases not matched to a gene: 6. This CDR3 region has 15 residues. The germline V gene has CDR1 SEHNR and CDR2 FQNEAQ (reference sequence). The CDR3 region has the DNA TGTGCCAGCAGCTTTAAGCGGCGGGGGCAAGAGACCCAGTACTTC. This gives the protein CASSFKRRGQETQYF.

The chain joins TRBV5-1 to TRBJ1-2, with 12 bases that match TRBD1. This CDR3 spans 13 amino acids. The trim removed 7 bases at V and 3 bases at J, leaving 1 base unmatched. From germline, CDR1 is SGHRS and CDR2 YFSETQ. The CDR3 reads CASGTGGDYGYTF. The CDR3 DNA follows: TGCGCCAGCGGGACAGGGGGCGACTATGGCTACACCTTC.

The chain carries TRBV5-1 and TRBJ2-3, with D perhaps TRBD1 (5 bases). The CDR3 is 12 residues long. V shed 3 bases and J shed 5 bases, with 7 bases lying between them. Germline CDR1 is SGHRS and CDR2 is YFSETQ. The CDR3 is CASSSDRDTQYF. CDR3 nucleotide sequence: TGCGCCAGCAGCTCAGACAGAGATACGCAGTATTTT.

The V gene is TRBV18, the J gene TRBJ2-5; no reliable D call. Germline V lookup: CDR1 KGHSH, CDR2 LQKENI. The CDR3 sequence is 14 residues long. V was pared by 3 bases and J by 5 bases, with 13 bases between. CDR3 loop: CASSPVKISETQYF. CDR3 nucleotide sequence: TGTGCCAGCTCACCTGTAAAGATATCGGAGACCCAGTACTTC.

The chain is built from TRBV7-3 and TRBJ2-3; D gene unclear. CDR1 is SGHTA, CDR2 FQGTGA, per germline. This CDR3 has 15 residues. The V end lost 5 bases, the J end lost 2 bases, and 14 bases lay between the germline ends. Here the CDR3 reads CASSRTVAATDTQYF. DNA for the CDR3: TGTGCCAGCAGCCGTACGGTTGCCGCCACAGATACGCAGTATTTT.

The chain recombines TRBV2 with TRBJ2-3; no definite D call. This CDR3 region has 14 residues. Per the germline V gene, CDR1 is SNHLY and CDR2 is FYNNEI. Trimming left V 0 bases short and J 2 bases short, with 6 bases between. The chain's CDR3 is CASSEALYTDTQYF. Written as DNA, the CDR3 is TGTGCCAGCAGTGAAGCGCTGTACACAGATACGCAGTATTTT. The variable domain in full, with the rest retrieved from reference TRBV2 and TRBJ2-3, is EPEVTQTPSHQVTQMGQEVILRCVPISNHLYFYWYRQILGQKVEFLVSFYNNEISEKSEIFDDQFSVERPDGSNFTLKIRSTKLEDSAMYFCASSEALYTDTQYFGPGTRLTVL.

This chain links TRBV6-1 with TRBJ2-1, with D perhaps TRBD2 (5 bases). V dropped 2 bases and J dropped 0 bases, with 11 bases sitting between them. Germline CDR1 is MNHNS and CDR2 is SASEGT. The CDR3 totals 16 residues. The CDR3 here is CASSELAHLSYNEQFF. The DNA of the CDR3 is TGTGCCAGCAGTGAACTAGCTCACCTCTCCTACAATGAGCAGTTCTTC.

CDR3 sequence reads: CASSQIGLAGSYEQYF. CDR3 DNA sequence: TGTGCCAGCAGTCAAATTGGACTAGCGGGCTCCTACGAGCAGTACTTC. The chain links TRBV7-2 to TRBJ2-7, with 11 bases identical to TRBD2. The CDR3 is made up of 16 amino acids. Germline V CDR1 and CDR2: SGHTA, FQGNSA. After removal of 6 bases from V and 0 bases from J, the junction contained 7 bases not matched to a gene.

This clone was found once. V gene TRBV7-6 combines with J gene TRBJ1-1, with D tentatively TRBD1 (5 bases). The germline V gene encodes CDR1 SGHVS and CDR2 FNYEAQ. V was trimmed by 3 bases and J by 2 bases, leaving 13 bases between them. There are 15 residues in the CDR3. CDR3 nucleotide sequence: TGTGCCAGCAGCTTGGCCGGGGGGAGAAACACTGAAGCTTTCTTT. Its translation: CASSLAGGRNTEAFF.

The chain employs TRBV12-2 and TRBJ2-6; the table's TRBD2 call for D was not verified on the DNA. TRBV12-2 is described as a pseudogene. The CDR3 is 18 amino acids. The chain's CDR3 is CASRWSKTPQSRANVLTF. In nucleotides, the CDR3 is TGTGCAAGTCGCTGGTCTAAGACTCCACAAAGTCGGGCCAACGTCCTGACTTTC.

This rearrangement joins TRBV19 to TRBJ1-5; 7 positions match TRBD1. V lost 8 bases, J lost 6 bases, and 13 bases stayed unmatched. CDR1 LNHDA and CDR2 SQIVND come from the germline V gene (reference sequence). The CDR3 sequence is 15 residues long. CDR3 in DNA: TGTGCCAGTCAGGCTCTACAGGGGAGTGGTCAGCCCCAGCATTTT. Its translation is CASQALQGSGQPQHF.

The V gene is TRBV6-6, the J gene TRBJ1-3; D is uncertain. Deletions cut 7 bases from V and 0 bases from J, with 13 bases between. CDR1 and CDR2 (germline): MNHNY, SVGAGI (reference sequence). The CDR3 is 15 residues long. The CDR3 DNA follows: TGTGCCAGCACCCCGGTCGCGCTCTCTGGAAACACCATATATTTT. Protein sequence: CASTPVALSGNTIYF.

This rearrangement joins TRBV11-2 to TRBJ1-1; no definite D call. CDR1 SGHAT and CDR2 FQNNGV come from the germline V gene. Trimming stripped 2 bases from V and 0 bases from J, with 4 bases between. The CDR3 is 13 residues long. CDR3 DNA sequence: TGTGCCAGCAGCTTATGGCTGAACACTGAAGCTTTCTTT. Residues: CASSLWLNTEAFF.

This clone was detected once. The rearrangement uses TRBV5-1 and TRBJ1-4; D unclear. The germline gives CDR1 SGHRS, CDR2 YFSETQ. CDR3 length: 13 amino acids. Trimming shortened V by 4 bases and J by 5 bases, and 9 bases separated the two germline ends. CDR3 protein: CASSRAMNEKLFF. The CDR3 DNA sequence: TGCGCCAGCAGCCGCGCGATGAATGAAAAACTGTTTTTT.

The CDR3 DNA reads as TGTGCCAGCAGTGAGGTCCTAGGGGCGATAGGGCAAGAGACCCAGTACTTC. Its protein is CASSEVLGAIGQETQYF. The chain combines TRBV6-1 with TRBJ2-5; tentative D call: TRBD1 (5 bases). The V and J ends lost 3 bases and 2 bases respectively, with 19 bases between them. The CDR3 spans 17 residues. Germline V gene sequence: CDR1 MNHNS, CDR2 SASEGT.